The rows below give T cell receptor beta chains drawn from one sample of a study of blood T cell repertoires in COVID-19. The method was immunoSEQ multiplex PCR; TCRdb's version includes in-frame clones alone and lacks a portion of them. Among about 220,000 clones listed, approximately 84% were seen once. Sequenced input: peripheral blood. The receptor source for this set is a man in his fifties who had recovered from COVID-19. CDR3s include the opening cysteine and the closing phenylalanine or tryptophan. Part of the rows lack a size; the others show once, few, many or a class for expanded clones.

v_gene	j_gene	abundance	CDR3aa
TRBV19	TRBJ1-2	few	CASSISAGDGYTF
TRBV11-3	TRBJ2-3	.	CASSPGQGRTDTQYF
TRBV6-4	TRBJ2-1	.	CASSDSADYHTNEQFF
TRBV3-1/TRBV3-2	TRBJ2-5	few	CASSQEGTSGEETQYF
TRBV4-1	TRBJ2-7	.	CASSQVGASYEQYF
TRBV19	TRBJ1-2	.	CASSIAGTGYYGYTF
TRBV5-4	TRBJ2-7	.	CASSSGGGTVTYEQYF
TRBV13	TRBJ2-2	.	CASSRQGRANTGELFF
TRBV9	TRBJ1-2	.	CASSAETGPYGYTF
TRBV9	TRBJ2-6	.	CASSARLPRGEGGPSGANVLTF
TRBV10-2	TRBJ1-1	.	CASSEGRQTNTEAFF
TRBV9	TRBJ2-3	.	CASSGLFSGDTQYF
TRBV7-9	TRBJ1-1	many	CASSLEDSGDTEAFF
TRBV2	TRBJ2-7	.	CASKEGVEQYF
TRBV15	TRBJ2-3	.	CATRASGTDTQYF
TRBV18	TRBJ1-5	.	CASSPNRQTSNQPQHF
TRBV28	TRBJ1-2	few	CASSAASVYGYTF
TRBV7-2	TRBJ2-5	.	CASSLGATAGQETQYF
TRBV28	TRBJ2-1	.	CASSLSGTGFNEQFF
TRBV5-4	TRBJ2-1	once	CASSGQGAFINEQFF
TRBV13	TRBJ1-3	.	CASSLQGVTGNTIYF